This T cell receptor (beta chain) was observed in a study of CD8 T cells in ankylosing spondylitis listed by TCRdb under 2017. A note on the overall study: T cell receptor beta repertoires were profiled in healthy donors and ankylosing spondylitis patients so that disease-linked TCR variants could be found. The full study cohort comprised around 25 ankylosing spondylitis patients and approximately 100 healthy donors. Samples of peripheral blood were taken, and for ankylosing spondylitis patients, synovial fluid was collected as well.

For each ankylosing spondylitis patient, the synovial fluid sample was matched to a blood sample from that same patient. Instrument used: Illumina HiSeq 2500. Quantitative 5'-RACE with molecular barcodes was used to prepare TCR beta libraries. As for how the authors treated the data: Disease-linked TCR variants were identified with a new computational method built on a probabilistic model of VDJ rearrangement. Through fastp at Q25 and MiXCR, TCRdb rebuilt clones from the public reads, retaining in-frame beta chains. Every CDR3 protein is listed once, alongside the most common genes and DNA of its rows. In this record, the V and J calls reflect TCRdb's handling and not the investigators' own analysis. The sample table contains roughly 130,000 distinct CDR3 sequences; only one count was recorded for 7% to 9% of them. The ten largest clones take up roughly 8% of the sample. What the research found in general, with its limitations: Some of the motif variants had been reported before in the synovial fluid and blood of reactive arthritis patients, a finding that suggests common disease-initiation mechanisms. A TCR beta motif made up of several highly homologous amino acid variants appeared to be characteristic of blood from ankylosing spondylitis patients. A CD8+ phenotype was shown by the disease-linked clones, which were found at relatively low frequencies in peripheral blood. The disease-linked clones were reported to be significantly enriched in matched synovial fluid samples from ankylosing spondylitis patients.

This clonotype was detected many times. The specificity of this receptor is unknown. No base quality information exists; no much larger clone differs at one position. In the germline V gene, CDR1 corresponds to LGHNA and CDR2 to YSLEER. V lost 1 base and J lost 5 bases; the stretch between them is 10 bases long. Spanning cysteine to phenylalanine, the CDR3 consists of 14 amino acids. The retained sequence is limited to the CDR3, 42 bases, with the frame set at the first base. This sequence was found in a male donor with ankylosing spondylitis. The sequence links TRBV4-3 to TRBJ2-3, with no D gene named confidently. Sequenced material: synovial fluid, either unsorted or a sorted T cell fraction (not recorded which). The DNA sequence is TGCGCCAGCAGCCAAGCGGAGATAGGAGATACGCAGTATTTT. This sequence encodes CASSQAEIGDTQYF.